The clone carrying this T cell receptor beta chain has more than one count but fewer than ten. Its antigen is not identified. TCRdb re-called the RT-PCR reads through MiXCR, storing one row per CDR3 protein. The sample consists of approximately 520,000 distinct CDR3 sequences, about 25% of them appearing once. The CDR3 is 16 residues long. V lost 2 bases and J lost 1, with 14 bases in between. Germline-derived CDR1 and CDR2 are LGHNA and YSLEER. The sample belongs to a study of response to subunit inactivated influenza vaccine. General observations from the study: With each seasonal influenza vaccination, the authors suggested, few new T cells are recruited.

Here the sequenced sample was CD4+ T cells sorted from PBMCs, taken about 5 days after vaccination. The receptor was derived from a man in his fifties who received an inactivated influenza vaccine. The V call is TRBV4-3, the J call TRBJ1-2; D uncertain. CDR3 protein: CASSQHTNSVNYGYTF. CDR3 nucleotides: TGCGCCAGCAGCCAACACACAAATTCCGTTAACTATGGCTACACCTTC.